This TCR beta chain was captured by sequencing in a study of T cells in Graves' hyperthyroidism and ophthalmopathy (dated by TCRdb to the late 2010s). Background on the whole study: Peripheral blood samples were taken at initial diagnosis, before any treatment was given. Prospective prediction of ophthalmopathy was tested in an independent validation cohort consisting of some 19 hyperthyroidism patients and more than 15 patients who later progressed to ophthalmopathy. TCR V-J signatures able to tell the groups apart were searched for in a discovery cohort of approximately 95 patients, of whom around 43 had Graves' ophthalmopathy and around 57 had stable Graves' hyperthyroidism. The paper reports TCR Vbeta CDR3 sequencing of fewer than 150 peripheral blood samples: over 40 ophthalmopathy, around 80 hyperthyroidism and around 17 progressor patients. In more than five Graves' hyperthyroidism patients, the study also compared T-cell repertoires from thyroid tissue with T-cell repertoires from blood. The 100 or so discovery patients were randomly divided into training and test sets at a 7:3 ratio. After blood sampling, hyperthyroidism patients were treated with methimazole at a starting dose of 30 mg daily, and ophthalmopathy patients were treated with high-dose intravenous methylprednisolone.

Ophthalmopathy patients had moderately to severely active disease, Clinical Activity Score of at least 3, NOSPECS grade of at least 4, and duration under 3 months. The study excluded patients with uncontrolled infections, other autoimmune diseases, pregnancy or lactation. Diagnoses were based on clinical symptoms, serum thyroxine and TRAb, thyroid ultrasound and orbital computed tomography. PBMCs were separated from approximately 9.9 ml of fresh peripheral blood using Ficoll-Paque density gradient centrifugation. Total RNA was extracted with Trizol reagent, and quality was checked on an Agilent 2100 Bioanalyzer. This clonotype turned up a few times. What this receptor recognizes is not known. No base quality information exists; no much larger clone differs at one position. CDR1 and CDR2 were assigned from the germline V gene as MDHEN and SYDVKM. The junction shows trimming of 6 bases on V and 4 bases on J, plus 24 bases between the germline ends. The CDR3 contains 17 residues, cysteine and phenylalanine counted. The only DNA kept is the CDR3, 51 bases in frame from the first base.

What the study reported, not specific to this receptor: No statistical method was used to set the sample size in advance, and investigators knew the group allocation. Most expanded thyroid clonotypes (frequency above 0.001) were also detected in blood, suggesting blood repertoires may reflect thyroid immune responses. In validation, progression to ophthalmopathy was predicted by the model with roughly 71% sensitivity and under 85% specificity, a median of about 6.4 months before onset. A model built on a 13 V-J signature distinguished ophthalmopathy from stable hyperthyroidism, reaching around 88% sensitivity and under 84% specificity in cross-validation and 80%/75% in testing.

TCR beta CDR3 regions were amplified from RNA transcripts. The TCR CDR3 was subjected to a first round of RT-PCR using the HTBI primer set and the Qiagen OneStep RT-PCR kit. Libraries were constructed in a second round of multiplex PCR, after which size selection and purification were performed. Libraries were sequenced paired-end with 100 bp reads on an Illumina HiSeq2000. On the study's bioinformatics: SOAPnuke was used to process the raw data, removing reads that contained adapters or uncalled bases, had a mean Phred below 15, or lacked an exact match to the constant primer or identifier. COPE v1.2.5 was used to merge the high-quality paired reads, and each unique nucleotide sequence was defined as a clonotype. Clonotypes were aligned to IMGT TRBV, TRBD and TRBJ reference segments using MiTCR v1.1. Analysis was restricted to V-J combinations with a frequency above 0.0001, which covered about 99% of repertoires. A TCS score was defined as the ratio of F50 (clonal expansion) to E x V (chaos), with BLOSUM62-based TCRdist applied between CDR3 peptides within each V-J. Welch's t-statistics and random forest reduced around 520 V-J features to around 14, which were used in a naive Bayes classifier (R e1071). Clones were called with MiXCR by TCRdb after fastp trimmed the public reads at Q25, and only in-frame beta chains were retained. Every entry covers one CDR3 protein and lists the most common genes and DNA from its rows. The V and J calls here are based on TCRdb, not the publication. Within this sample are approximately 600,000 distinct CDR3 sequences, with about a fifth of them counted one time only. The biggest ten clones account for over 30% of the sample.

Sequencing was done on a sample of blood. The TCR comes from a young man with Graves' ophthalmopathy. The sequence is built from TRBV28 and TRBJ2-5; TRBD1 could be the D gene, as 7 bases match. The CDR3 region: CASSGFLGRGEVETQYF. The DNA sequence is TGTGCCAGCAGCGGTTTCTTGGGCAGGGGGGAGGTAGAGACCCAGTACTTC. Reference TRBV28 and TRBJ2-5 proteins supply the regions before and after the CDR3; the full variable domain is: DVKVTQSSRYLVKRTGEKVFLECVQDMDHENMFWYRQDPGLGLRLIYFSYDVKMKEKGDIPEGYSVSREKKERFSLILESASTNQTSMYLCASSGFLGRGEVETQYFGPGTRLLVL.